The 10 T cell receptor beta chains below were found in one sample sequenced in a study of T cells after yellow fever vaccination. TCRdb re-analysed the 5' RACE reads in MiXCR, keeping a single row per CDR3 protein. There are hundreds of thousands of distinct CDR3 sequences in the sample; approximately 12% occur only once, and 3.2% lies in the top ten. Material: CD4+ T cells sorted from PBMCs, obtained 15 days after the yellow fever booster vaccination. These receptors were taken from a man aged 18 to 35 who received the YFV17D yellow fever vaccine.

The chain carries TRBV5-1 and TRBJ2-5, with TRBD2 as a possible D gene (6 bases). Germline CDR1 and CDR2: SGHRS and YFSETQ. The CDR3 has 14 amino acids. V lost 6 bases and J lost 1, with 13 bases in between. CDR3 protein: CASNGGVIQETQYF. The DNA for the CDR3 is TGCGCCAGCAACGGGGGAGTAATCCAAGAGACCCAGTACTTC.

The chain has TRBV6-4 and TRBJ2-3, with D possibly TRBD1 on 6 matching bases. Trimming removed 5 bases at V and 0 bases at J, with 12 bases between. This CDR3 contains 15 residues. In germline, CDR1 is MRHNA, CDR2 SNTAGT. The CDR3, as DNA: TGTGCCAGCAGTTCAGGACAGTTTAGCACAGATACGCAGTATTTT. Its protein is CASSSGQFSTDTQYF.

This clonotype was detected only a few times. The missing conserved phenylalanine or tryptophan at the end of this CDR3 makes a read error likely. It is unclear where the CDR3 begins or ends on the DNA, so no DNA is shown, and the CDR3 is as TCRdb lists it. The rearrangement joins TRBV27 to TRBJ1-5. Both ends counted, the CDR3 spans 8 residues. Germline V gives CDR1 MNHEY, CDR2 SMNVEV (reference sequence). CDR3 amino acids: CASSLRPV.

The sample holds many counts of this clonotype. V is TRBV4-3 and J is TRBJ2-5; no clear D. V lost 1 base to trimming and J lost 3 bases, with 6 bases between them. CDR3 length equals 13 residues. The germline gives CDR1 LGHNA, CDR2 YSLEER. DNA for the CDR3: TGCGCCAGCAGCCAAGGGGCGAAAGAGACCCAGTACTTC. As protein: CASSQGAKETQYF.

The chain carries TRBV28 and TRBJ1-2; D gene uncertain. V lost 7 bases to trimming and J lost 3 bases, with 12 bases between them. In germline, CDR1 is MDHEN, CDR2 SYDVKM. CDR3 length: 13 amino acids. The CDR3 DNA reads as TGTGCCAGCACCACAGACCAATACTATGGCTACACCTTC. Translated, it gives CASTTDQYYGYTF.

This clonotype came up a few times. V is TRBV4-3 and J is TRBJ1-2, with D uncertain. V lost 0 bases, J lost 8 bases, and 19 bases lay in between. The CDR3 covers 16 residues. CDR1 is LGHNA, CDR2 YSLEER, per germline. In DNA, the CDR3 is TGCGCCAGCAGCCAAGAGTTAAGACGGTTCCCCGACGGCTACACCTTC. Translation: CASSQELRRFPDGYTF.

J is TRBJ1-2 and V is TRBV5-1; D is undetermined. The CDR3 runs 14 residues. Germline V gene data show CDR1 as SGHRS and CDR2 as YFSETQ. V lost 1 base and J lost 0, with 7 bases in between. The CDR3 DNA reads as TGCGCCAGCAGCTTGACCGGGGCTAACTATGGCTACACCTTC. This codes for CASSLTGANYGYTF.

This clonotype was detected only a few times. The V and J genes are TRBV7-3 and TRBJ1-5; D gene uncertain. Germline-derived CDR1 and CDR2 are SGHTA and FQGTGA. The CDR3 has 13 residues. V was cut by 5 bases and J by 3 bases, with 8 bases left in between. The CDR3: CASSPNDNQPQHF. The CDR3 region has the DNA TGTGCCAGCAGCCCCAACGACAATCAGCCCCAGCATTTT.

This clonotype was counted at least ten times. J is TRBJ2-5 and V is TRBV7-8, with 8 bases matching TRBD2. Germline V CDR1 and CDR2: SGHVS, FQNEAQ. The length of the CDR3 is 16 residues. V was pared by 4 bases and J by 5 bases, with 12 bases of the junction left unmatched. The CDR3 region is CASSWEPGRGGETQYF. DNA of the CDR3: TGTGCCAGCAGCTGGGAGCCGGGACGCGGGGGGGAGACCCAGTACTTC.

The V gene is TRBV10-3, the J gene TRBJ2-2; 8 bases align to TRBD1. The CDR3 spans 14 residues. The ends lost 8 bases at V and 3 bases at J; junction bases unmatched: 5. Germline V gene sequence: CDR1 ENHRY, CDR2 SYGVKD. In nucleotides, the CDR3 is TGTGCCATCGGACAGGGAACGGACACCGGGGAGCTGTTTTTT. Its protein is CAIGQGTDTGELFF.